This T cell receptor (beta chain) was documented in a study of human thymus T cells. The CDR3 runs 16 residues. V was shortened by 1 base and J by 6 bases, with 18 bases between the two germline ends. Germline V gene data show CDR1 as LGHNA and CDR2 as YNFKEQ. Thymic material originated from resections removed in the course of corrective heart surgery. This table comes from immunoSEQ multiplex PCR, and its TCRdb copy is limited to in-frame clones, with some not included. The sample includes about 78,000 clones, around 96% of them seen just once. This rearrangement joins TRBV4-2 to TRBJ2-5; D uncertain. Specimen: thymus tissue. The source is a boy under two years old with a congenital heart defect but otherwise immunologically healthy. CDR3 nucleotide sequence: TGTGCCAGCAGCCAAGCGCTAATACCGGTGATTCAGACCCAGTACTTC. Amino acid sequence: CASSQALIPVIQTQYF.